The next 25 T cell receptor beta chains were all read from a single sample in a study of blood T cell repertoires in COVID-19. Clones were read by immunoSEQ multiplex PCR, and TCRdb kept only the in-frame ones, dropping some. The sample consists of approximately 200,000 clones, around 94% of them appearing once. The sample consisted of peripheral blood. These receptors all stem from a man under 40 with COVID-19, enrolled during active disease.

This chain joins TRBV28 and TRBJ2-3; D is undetermined. Trimming took 6 bases from V and 5 from J, leaving 12 bases between them. The CDR3 extends over 13 amino acids. CDR1 is MDHEN, CDR2 SYDVKM, per germline. CDR3 region: CASSGYTKDTQYF. CDR3 in DNA: TGTGCCAGCAGCGGGTACACCAAAGATACGCAGTATTTT.

As concerns this clone: Other DNA sequences of this sample code for an identical CDR3. The chain uses TRBV7-3 and TRBJ2-5; 12 nucleotides align to TRBD2. The V and J ends lost 3 bases and 3 bases, in that order; junction bases with no gene match: 2. The germline V gene has CDR1 SGHTA and CDR2 FQGTGA. This CDR3 has 15 amino acids. The CDR3 nucleotides read TGTGCCAGCAGCTTGGGACTAGCGGGCGAAGAGACCCAGTACTTC. It is translated as CASSLGLAGEETQYF.

The genes are TRBV7-7 and TRBJ2-2; possibly TRBD2 for D (6 bases). The CDR3 has 16 amino acids. The germline V gene encodes CDR1 SSHAT and CDR2 FNYEAQ (reference sequence). Trimming stripped 4 bases from V and 4 bases from J, with 16 bases between. In DNA form, the CDR3 reads TGTGCCAGCAGCTCCGGGCGGGGACGTGGCACCGGGGAGCTGTTTTTT. Its translation is CASSSGRGRGTGELFF.

J is TRBJ1-2 and V is TRBV7-9; 8 bases agree with TRBD1. Per germline, CDR1 SEHNR and CDR2 FQNEAQ (reference sequence). There are 15 residues in the CDR3. V shed 0 bases and J 3 bases; nucleotides not matched to a gene: 3. The CDR3 nucleotides read TGTGCCAGCAGCTTAGCCGGGACAGGAGACTATGGCTACACCTTC. It yields the protein CASSLAGTGDYGYTF.

This rearrangement joins TRBV27 to TRBJ1-2; 9 nucleotides match TRBD1. Germline values: CDR1 MNHEY, CDR2 SMNVEV (reference sequence). The CDR3 length is 15 residues. With 4 bases clipped from V and 5 bases from J, the junction kept 8 bases outside the gene matches. CDR3 bases: TGTGCCAGCAGTTCGAGAACAGGGGGCTGGTATGGCTACACCTTC. The encoded protein is CASSSRTGGWYGYTF.

In DNA form, the CDR3 reads TGTGCCACCTACAACAGGGGACCGTACTATGGCTACACCTTC. It translates to CATYNRGPYYGYTF. V and J are TRBV19 and TRBJ1-2; TRBD1 agrees at 7 bases. Germline V gene data show CDR1 as LNHDA and CDR2 as SQIVND (reference sequence). V lost 10 bases to trimming and J lost 3 bases; unmatched junction nucleotides: 11. This CDR3 is built from 14 residues.

V gene TRBV10-2 combines with J gene TRBJ1-2, with D tentatively TRBD1 (5 bases). The germline V gene encodes CDR1 WSHSY and CDR2 SAAADI. Trimming took off 3 bases at V and 1 base at J, with 12 bases between the two ends. The length of the CDR3 is 15 residues. CDR3 sequence (DNA): TGCGCCAGCAGTGACCTGACAGTGATTAACTATGGCTACACCTTC. Translated, it gives CASSDLTVINYGYTF.

The chain is built from TRBV5-1 and TRBJ1-1, with 12 nucleotides matching TRBD1. From germline, CDR1 is SGHRS and CDR2 YFSETQ. The CDR3 contains 15 residues. V was pared by 4 bases and J by 4 bases, with 5 bases of the junction left unmatched. CDR3 sequence (DNA): TGCGCCAGCAGCACGGGACAGGGGGCCGTCACTGAAGCTTTCTTT. It translates to CASSTGQGAVTEAFF.

This chain connects TRBV10-3 to TRBJ1-1; TRBD1 might be the D (6 bases). Per the germline V gene, CDR1 is ENHRY and CDR2 is SYGVKD. The CDR3 is 15 residues long. V dropped 5 bases and J dropped 3 bases, with 16 bases sitting between them. DNA for the CDR3: TGTGCCATCAGTCTACAGGGTAGAGAAGACACTGAAGCTTTCTTT. Protein product: CAISLQGREDTEAFF.

The gene calls are TRBV2 and TRBJ1-1; TRBD1 aligns across 8 bases. This CDR3 contains 12 residues. CDR1 is SNHLY and CDR2 is FYNNEI in the germline V gene. The J segment lost 6 bases and the V segment lost 6 bases, leaving 3 bases of the junction unmatched. The CDR3, as DNA: TGTGCCAGCAGGGAGGACAGGGCTGAAGCTTTCTTT. Protein product: CASREDRAEAFF.

This chain links TRBV9 with TRBJ1-2, with TRBD1 matching over 9 bases. The CDR3 is 16 amino acids. Germline CDR1 reads SGDLS; CDR2 reads YYNGEE. V lost 4 bases, J lost 3 bases, and 10 bases stayed unmatched. CDR3 region: CASSPRDREIYYGYTF. For the CDR3, the DNA is TGTGCCAGCAGCCCCCGGGACAGGGAGATCTACTATGGCTACACCTTC.

This rearrangement joins TRBV6-6 to TRBJ2-7, with D hard to call. This CDR3 has 13 residues. The ends were cut back, 0 bases at V and 4 bases at J, with 7 bases in the middle. Germline assignment: CDR1 MNHNY and CDR2 SVGAGI (reference sequence). CDR3 DNA: TGTGCCAGCAGTTACTCTGCCCAGTACGAGCAGTACTTC. Translation: CASSYSAQYEQYF.

This clone was found once. This chain uses TRBV2 with TRBJ2-5, with 9 bases fitting TRBD2. CDR1 is SNHLY and CDR2 is FYNNEI in the germline V gene. The CDR3 is made up of 15 amino acids. Trimming removed 5 bases from V and 2 bases from J; junction bases left unmatched: 6. The CDR3 DNA is TGTGCCAGCAGTCTCGGCGGGGGGGCTCAAGAGACCCAGTACTTC. Translation gives CASSLGGGAQETQYF. The complete variable domain, with remaining parts taken from reference TRBV2 and TRBJ2-5, reads EPEVTQTPSHQVTQMGQEVILRCVPISNHLYFYWYRQILGQKVEFLVSFYNNEISEKSEIFDDQFSVERPDGSNFTLKIRSTKLEDSAMYFCASSLGGGAQETQYFGPGTRLLVL.

This chain uses TRBV10-1 with TRBJ1-3; D unresolved. The CDR3 consists of 14 residues. Trimming pared 8 bases from V and 3 bases from J, leaving 14 bases between. Germline CDR1 reads WNHNN; CDR2 reads SYGVQD (reference sequence). The DNA of the CDR3 is TGCGCCAGCGAGGGAAAGTTATATGGAAACACCATATATTTT. Residues: CASEGKLYGNTIYF.

Here the CDR3 DNA reads TGCGCCAGCAGCTTGTTACAGGGGGACTACAATGAGCAGTTCTTC. It codes for CASSLLQGDYNEQFF. This chain uses TRBV5-1 with TRBJ2-1, with 8 bases identical to TRBD1. Per the germline V gene, CDR1 is SGHRS and CDR2 is YFSETQ. Losses at the gene ends were 1 base for V and 3 bases for J; bases not matched to a gene: 3. The CDR3 is 15 residues long.

The chain carries TRBV7-9 and TRBJ2-5; tentatively, D is TRBD1 (6 bases). There are 16 residues in the CDR3. Germline V lookup: CDR1 SEHNR, CDR2 FQNEAQ (reference sequence). The V end was cut by 5 bases, the J end by 4 bases, with 20 bases between. CDR3 coding DNA: TGTGCCAGCAGCGTTTTGCCGACAGGCCCTGGAGAGACCCAGTACTTC. It specifies CASSVLPTGPGETQYF.

This chain connects TRBV11-2 to TRBJ1-1, with 8 nucleotides matching TRBD1. CDR3 size: 16 residues. J was trimmed by 3 bases and V by 1 base; bases with no gene match: 7. Germline values: CDR1 SGHAT, CDR2 FQNNGV. CDR3 residues: CASSLALTGVYTEAFF. For the CDR3, the DNA is TGTGCCAGCAGCTTAGCACTGACAGGGGTTTACACTGAAGCTTTCTTT. Combining the CDR3 with reference TRBV11-2 and TRBJ1-1 gives the whole variable domain EAGVAQSPRYKIIEKRQSVAFWCNPISGHATLYWYQQILGQGPKLLIQFQNNGVVDDSQLPKDRFSAERLKGVDSTLKIQPAKLEDSAVYLCASSLALTGVYTEAFFGQGTRLTVV.

CDR3 coding DNA: TGTGCCTGGACCCGGACAGGGGGTACTGAAGCTTTCTTT. Translation: CAWTRTGGTEAFF. This rearrangement joins TRBV30 to TRBJ1-1; 10 bases line up with TRBD1. This CDR3 is built from 13 residues. The J segment lost 5 bases and the V segment lost 4 bases, leaving 4 bases of the junction unmatched. The germline V gene encodes CDR1 GTSNPN and CDR2 SVGIG (reference sequence).

V and J are TRBV19 and TRBJ2-5; D possibly corresponds to TRBD2 (6 bases). Germline loops: CDR1 LNHDA, CDR2 SQIVND (reference sequence). V was trimmed by 5 bases and J by 1 base, leaving 8 bases between them. This CDR3 has 13 residues. The CDR3 DNA sequence: TGTGCCAGTAGTGGGACTTTCCAAGAGACCCAGTACTTC. It is translated as CASSGTFQETQYF.

This sequence joins TRBV19 and TRBJ2-3; a possible D gene is TRBD2 (6 bases). This CDR3 is built from 14 residues. The V end was cut by 7 bases, the J end by 1 base, with 12 bases between. Germline V CDR1 and CDR2: LNHDA, SQIVND (reference sequence). Here the CDR3 DNA reads TGTGCCAGTACCTGGGGCGGGGGCACAGATACGCAGTATTTT. Encoded protein: CASTWGGGTDTQYF.

J is TRBJ1-1 and V is TRBV7-9; a weak D match, TRBD1 (6 bases). The CDR3 runs 12 residues. The V end lost 1 base, the J end lost 8 bases, and 8 bases lay between the germline ends. In germline, CDR1 is SEHNR, CDR2 FQNEAQ (reference sequence). CDR3 sequence (DNA): TGTGCCAGCAGCTTAGACAGGGCCGAAGCTTTCTTT. It yields the protein CASSLDRAEAFF. The complete variable domain, with remaining parts taken from reference TRBV7-9 and TRBJ1-1, reads DTGVSQNPRHKITKRGQNVTFRCDPISEHNRLYWYRQTLGQGPEFLTYFQNEAQLEKSRLLSDRFSAERPKGSFSTLEIQRTEQGDSAMYLCASSLDRAEAFFGQGTRLTVV.

The chain employs TRBV9 and TRBJ1-6, with 8 bases identical to TRBD1. Per the germline V gene, CDR1 is SGDLS and CDR2 is YYNGEE. This CDR3 contains 14 residues. With V trimmed by 4 bases and J by 7 bases, 4 bases remained unmatched. The CDR3 here is CASSTGQGNSPLHF. CDR3 coding DNA: TGTGCCAGCAGCACAGGACAGGGAAATTCACCCCTCCACTTT.

The rearrangement uses TRBV5-4 and TRBJ1-2, with TRBD1 as a possible D gene (5 bases). The V gene's germline CDR1 is SGHNT and CDR2 YYREEE (reference sequence). The CDR3 has 13 amino acids. With 4 bases removed from V and 4 bases from J, the gap between germline ends came to 11 bases. The CDR3 DNA is TGTGCCAGCAGCCTCCGGCAGGGCTATGGCTACACCTTC. Its translation: CASSLRQGYGYTF.

V gene TRBV5-6 combines with J gene TRBJ1-1; 8 positions match TRBD1. The CDR3 totals 15 residues. V lost 2 bases, J lost 5 bases, and 8 bases stayed unmatched. The germline V gene has CDR1 SGHDT and CDR2 YYEEEE. The CDR3 is CASSFRQGRWTEAFF. DNA of the CDR3: TGTGCCAGCAGCTTCCGACAGGGGAGGTGGACTGAAGCTTTCTTT.

The chain recombines TRBV6-6 with TRBJ2-2; TRBD1 aligns across 8 bases. Trimming at V came to 6 bases and at J to 5 bases, leaving 11 bases not matched to a gene. Germline values: CDR1 MNHNY, CDR2 SVGAGI (reference sequence). The CDR3 loop spans 16 amino acids. In nucleotides, the CDR3 is TGTGCCAGCAGAAACCCCTTGGACAGGGCAACCGGGGAGCTGTTTTTT. Its protein product is CASRNPLDRATGELFF.